This entry lists 11 T cell receptor beta chains sequenced from one sample in a study of OX40 agonist ivuxolimab in advanced cancers. Sequencing was performed with immunoSEQ multiplex PCR; in TCRdb, only in-frame clones are kept and a portion is missing. The sample shows 45,000 to 55,000 clones, roughly 94% of them seen only once. This specimen consisted of CD4+ or CD8+ T cells sorted from blood, obtained in a trial of the OX40 agonist ivuxolimab. These receptors originate from an adult with an advanced solid tumor such as melanoma, head and neck, liver or kidney cancer.

This chain joins TRBV10-3 and TRBJ2-2; either TRBD1 or TRBD2 may supply D (5 bases each). Germline-derived CDR1 and CDR2 are ENHRY and SYGVKD. The CDR3 is 16 amino acids. Trimming pared 2 bases from V and 6 bases from J, leaving 16 bases between. CDR3 in amino acids: CAISEVPGTAAGELFF. The CDR3 DNA is TGTGCCATCAGTGAGGTGCCGGGGACGGCAGCCGGGGAGCTGTTTTTT.

Concerning this clone: Sequence at one end of the junction differs from germline and may be a read error. The chain has TRBV7-2 and TRBJ1-2; D is possibly TRBD1 (6 bases). This CDR3 comprises 12 residues. Looked up from germline, CDR1 is SGHTA and CDR2 is FQGNSA. The CDR3 sequence is CASSFPGAQGSF. CDR3 nucleotides: TGTGCCAGCAGCTTTCCAGGGGCCCAGGGGTCCTTC.

CDR3 amino acids: CAISDVAGASTDTQYF. The CDR3 coding sequence is TGTGCCATCAGTGATGTAGCGGGAGCTAGCACAGATACGCAGTATTTT. The rearrangement uses TRBV10-3 and TRBJ2-3, with 9 bases matching TRBD2. After removal of 3 bases from V and 0 bases from J, the junction contained 4 bases not matched to a gene. The CDR3 has 16 residues. CDR1 and CDR2 from the germline V gene are ENHRY and SYGVKD.

The DNA of the CDR3 is TGTGCCAGCAGTTCCTTGACTAGCGGGGTACCTGGGGCCAACGTCCTGACTTTC. Protein product: CASSSLTSGVPGANVLTF. This rearrangement joins TRBV27 to TRBJ2-6; 11 nucleotides agree with TRBD2. Germline CDR1 MNHEY, CDR2 SMNVEV (reference sequence). The CDR3 loop spans 18 amino acids. Unmatched junction bases numbered 7, after V lost 4 bases and J lost 2 bases.

The CDR3 spells CSVEDLGGETQYF. The CDR3 DNA is TGCAGCGTTGAAGATCTCGGGGGGGAGACCCAGTACTTC. The genes are TRBV29-1 and TRBJ2-5; 7 positions agree with TRBD2. This CDR3 region has 13 residues. After removal of 0 bases from V and 5 bases from J, the junction contained 3 bases not matched to a gene. CDR1 and CDR2 from the germline V gene are SQVTM and ANQGSEA.

The chain is built from TRBV4-2 and TRBJ2-7, with TRBD2 matching 7 bases. With 3 bases clipped from V and 4 bases from J, the junction kept 9 bases outside the gene matches. Germline assignment: CDR1 LGHNA and CDR2 YNFKEQ. The CDR3 sequence is 15 residues long. This CDR3 is CASSQFAGDRYEQYF. CDR3 nucleotides: TGTGCCAGCAGCCAGTTTGCGGGAGATCGTTACGAGCAGTACTTC.

The V and J genes are TRBV9 and TRBJ2-1, with a tentative D call TRBD2 (5 bases). Trimming took off 3 bases at V and 2 bases at J, with 15 bases between the two ends. CDR1 SGDLS and CDR2 YYNGEE come from the germline V gene. CDR3 size: 16 residues. The chain's CDR3 is CASSGRPRAPYNEQFF. The DNA for the CDR3 is TGTGCCAGCAGCGGACGCCCGAGGGCGCCCTACAATGAGCAGTTCTTC.

The V and J genes are TRBV4-1 and TRBJ1-2; weak D call: TRBD1 (6 bases). This CDR3 contains 13 residues. V was pared by 2 bases and J by 6 bases, with 10 bases between. Germline V gene sequence: CDR1 MGHRA, CDR2 YSYEKL. The CDR3 protein is CASSQTGYDGYTF. CDR3 bases: TGCGCCAGCAGCCAAACAGGGTACGATGGCTACACCTTC.

The chain uses TRBV18 and TRBJ2-6; tentatively, D is TRBD2 (5 bases). Between the trimmed V and J ends, which lost 6 bases and 1 base, there was a span of 22 bases. The CDR3 totals 19 residues. In germline, CDR1 is KGHSH, CDR2 LQKENI. CDR3 in amino acids: CASSPTGGSATSGANVLTF. The CDR3 region has the DNA TGTGCCAGCTCCCCCACCGGAGGTAGCGCAACGTCTGGGGCCAACGTCCTGACTTTC. Variable domain in full (rest from reference TRBV18 and TRBJ2-6): NAGVMQNPRHLVRRRGQEARLRCSPMKGHSHVYWYRQLPEEGLKFMVYLQKENIIDESGMPKERFSAEFPKEGPSILRIQQVVRGDSAAYFCASSPTGGSATSGANVLTFGAGSRLTVL.

V usage is TRBV7-9 and J usage is TRBJ2-1, with D hard to call. V was clipped by 1 base and J by 4 bases, with 5 bases between them. Germline CDR1 reads SEHNR; CDR2 reads FQNEAQ (reference sequence). This CDR3 comprises 13 residues. This CDR3 reads CASSLEVYNEQFF. The CDR3 DNA reads TGTGCCAGCAGCTTAGAGGTATACAATGAGCAGTTCTTC.

The chain has TRBV7-2 and TRBJ2-5, with 9 bases matching TRBD1. V shed 4 bases and J 3 bases; nucleotides not matched to a gene: 6. The CDR3 is 15 residues long. The germline V gene encodes CDR1 SGHTA and CDR2 FQGNSA. The DNA of the CDR3 is TGTGCCAGCAGCTCGTGGGACAGGGAGAAAGAGACCCAGTACTTC. It translates to CASSSWDREKETQYF.